This T cell receptor beta chain is drawn from a study of cytomegalovirus exposure and HLA in healthy donors. Primers: 60 Vbeta forward and 13 Jbeta reverse. The table came from immunoSEQ multiplex PCR; TCRdb's copy has only in-frame clones and leaves some out. The table shows 150,000 to 200,000 clones, with around 76% occurring only once. Germline V gene sequence: CDR1 MDHEN, CDR2 SYDVKM. CDR3 size: 14 residues. Between the trimmed V and J ends, which lost 6 bases and 0 bases, there was a span of 9 bases. The source of this sequence is a girl aged 5 to 17 in good health and CMV-seropositive. The V gene is TRBV28, the J gene TRBJ1-5; a weak D match, TRBD1 (6 bases). Specimen: PBMCs. Written as DNA, the CDR3 is TGTGCCAGCAGGGGACAATATAGCAATCAGCCCCAGCATTTT. Protein sequence: CASRGQYSNQPQHF.